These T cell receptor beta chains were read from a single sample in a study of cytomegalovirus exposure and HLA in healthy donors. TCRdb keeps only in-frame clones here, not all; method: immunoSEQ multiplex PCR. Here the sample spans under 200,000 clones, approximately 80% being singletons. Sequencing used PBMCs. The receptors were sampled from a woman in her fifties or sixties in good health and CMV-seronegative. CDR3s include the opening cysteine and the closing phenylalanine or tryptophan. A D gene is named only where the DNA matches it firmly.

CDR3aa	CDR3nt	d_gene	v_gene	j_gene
CASSKTGWRSTDTQYF	TGTGCCAGCAGCAAGACAGGGTGGAGGAGCACAGATACGCAGTATTTT	TRBD1	TRBV7-2	TRBJ2-3
CSVGEGLNSGNTIYF	TGCAGCGTTGGGGAGGGCTTGAACTCTGGAAACACCATATATTTT	-	TRBV29-1	TRBJ1-3
CASSPRTGSSSYEQYF	TGTGCCAGCAGCCCCCGGACAGGTTCGAGCTCCTACGAGCAGTACTTC	TRBD1	TRBV5-6	TRBJ2-7
CASSSGGNQPQHF	TGTGCCAGCTCCAGTGGGGGGAATCAGCCCCAGCATTTT	-	TRBV6-1	TRBJ1-5
CASSLSAGGRGEQYF	TGTGCCAGCAGCTTAAGCGCGGGAGGACGGGGAGAGCAGTACTTC	TRBD2	TRBV7-8	TRBJ2-7
CASSSGGLTGELFF	TGCGCCAGCAGCTCCGGGGGGCTCACCGGGGAGCTGTTTTTT	-	TRBV5-1	TRBJ2-2
CSVGGQGTTEKLFF	TGCAGCGTGGGCGGACAGGGGACAACAGAAAAACTGTTTTTT	TRBD1	TRBV29-1	TRBJ1-4
CASSQAWGLSGTNTGELFF	TGCGCCAGCAGCCAAGCATGGGGCTTAAGTGGTACGAACACCGGGGAGCTGTTTTTT	-	TRBV4-3	TRBJ2-2
CASTSTGEVGGYTF	TGTGCCAGTACCTCTACAGGGGAAGTAGGGGGCTACACCTTC	TRBD1	TRBV19	TRBJ1-2
CASSVRGRNEQYF	TGTGCCAGCAGTGTCAGGGGCAGAAACGAGCAGTACTTC	-	TRBV6-1	TRBJ2-7
CASSPPGRGPFGGELFF	TGTGCCAGCAGCCCCCCGGGCAGGGGGCCTTTCGGCGGGGAGCTGTTTTTT	TRBD1	TRBV5-5	TRBJ2-2
CASSGGGEETQYF	TGTGCCAGCAGCGGAGGCGGGGAAGAGACCCAGTACTTC	-	TRBV11-3	TRBJ2-5
CASSLAPSGLGNNEQFF	TGTGCCAGCAGCTTAGCACCTAGCGGGCTGGGCAACAATGAGCAGTTCTTC	TRBD2	TRBV11-2	TRBJ2-1
CASGGQGVTGELFF	TGTGCCAGCGGGGGACAGGGGGTTACCGGGGAGCTGTTTTTT	TRBD1	TRBV7-9	TRBJ2-2